The rows below give T cell receptor beta chains drawn from one sample of a study of T cell responses to AZD1222 COVID-19 vaccine. Using immunoSEQ multiplex PCR, the repertoire was profiled, and TCRdb retains in-frame clones only, with some absent. The sample holds 90,000 to 130,000 clones, roughly 92% seen once. The sequencing here drew on peripheral blood, taken 28 days after the second AZD1222 dose. The receptor source for this set is an adult who received the AZD1222 COVID-19 vaccine. Each CDR3 is given with its conserved first and last residue. A D gene is named only where the DNA matches it firmly. Clone size is not always given. Where it is, it says once, few, many or a class for expanded clones.

j_gene: TRBJ2-5; d_gene: TRBD2; v_gene: TRBV10-1; abundance: -; CDR3aa: CATSTSGGKETQYF; CDR3nt: TGCGCCACCTCGACTAGCGGGGGAAAAGAGACCCAGTACTTC
j_gene: TRBJ2-3; d_gene: TRBD2; v_gene: TRBV9; abundance: once; CDR3aa: CASSVLAGGSTDTQYF; CDR3nt: TGTGCCAGCAGCGTTCTAGCGGGGGGTTCCACAGATACGCAGTATTTT
j_gene: TRBJ2-6; d_gene: -; v_gene: TRBV19; abundance: -; CDR3aa: CASSIGQYIGANVLTF; CDR3nt: TGTGCCAGTAGTATTGGACAGTACATAGGGGCCAACGTCCTGACTTTC
j_gene: TRBJ2-1; d_gene: TRBD2; v_gene: TRBV10-3; abundance: -; CDR3aa: CAISEGGGAGYEQFF; CDR3nt: TGTGCCATCAGTGAAGGCGGGGGGGCCGGATATGAGCAGTTCTTC
j_gene: TRBJ1-5; d_gene: TRBD1; v_gene: TRBV28; abundance: -; CDR3aa: CASSSYRGSNQPQHF; CDR3nt: TGTGCCAGCAGTTCATACAGGGGAAGCAATCAGCCCCAGCATTTT
j_gene: TRBJ2-3; d_gene: -; v_gene: TRBV24-1; abundance: -; CDR3aa: CATSDGEDSFSTDTQYF; CDR3nt: TGTGCCACCAGTGATGGGGAGGACTCCTTTAGCACAGATACGCAGTATTTT
j_gene: TRBJ1-2; d_gene: -; v_gene: TRBV4-1; abundance: -; CDR3aa: CASSQEYRDGYTF; CDR3nt: TGCGCCAGCAGCCAAGAATACAGGGATGGCTACACCTTC
j_gene: TRBJ2-5; d_gene: TRBD2; v_gene: TRBV7-9; abundance: -; CDR3aa: CASSPASGGSRGTTQYF; CDR3nt: TGTGCCAGCAGCCCCGCGAGCGGGGGCTCACGGGGGACGACCCAGTACTTC
j_gene: TRBJ1-2; d_gene: -; v_gene: TRBV6-1; abundance: -; CDR3aa: CASSDTRSSYGYTF; CDR3nt: TGTGCCAGCAGTGACACCAGGTCTAGCTATGGCTACACCTTC
j_gene: TRBJ2-7; d_gene: TRBD1; v_gene: TRBV6-1; abundance: -; CDR3aa: CASSELGTEGSEQYF; CDR3nt: TGTGCCAGCAGTGAATTGGGGACAGAGGGCAGCGAGCAGTACTTC
j_gene: TRBJ1-3; d_gene: -; v_gene: TRBV7-2; abundance: -; CDR3aa: CASSLGGTGNTIYF; CDR3nt: TGTGCCAGCAGCCTCGGGGGGACTGGAAACACCATATATTTT
j_gene: TRBJ1-2; d_gene: -; v_gene: TRBV5-1; abundance: few; CDR3aa: CASRGTVGDGYTF; CDR3nt: TGCGCCAGCAGGGGTACGGTAGGGGATGGCTACACCTTC
j_gene: TRBJ1-6; d_gene: -; v_gene: TRBV19; abundance: -; CDR3aa: CASSIRDSPLHF; CDR3nt: TGTGCCAGTAGTATCAGGGATTCACCCCTCCACTTT
j_gene: TRBJ2-7; d_gene: -; v_gene: TRBV29-1; abundance: -; CDR3aa: CSVEHNYEQYF; CDR3nt: TGCAGCGTTGAACACAACTACGAGCAGTACTTC
j_gene: TRBJ2-7; d_gene: -; v_gene: TRBV6-5; abundance: -; CDR3aa: CASSYSRGSYEQYF; CDR3nt: TGTGCCAGCAGTTACTCGCGGGGTTCCTACGAGCAGTACTTC
j_gene: TRBJ2-7; d_gene: -; v_gene: TRBV19; abundance: -; CDR3aa: CASSGTGYYEQYF; CDR3nt: TGTGCCAGTAGCGGAACAGGCTACTACGAGCAGTACTTC
j_gene: TRBJ2-7; d_gene: TRBD1; v_gene: TRBV18; abundance: -; CDR3aa: CASSQGQGRTYEQYF; CDR3nt: TGTGCCAGCTCACAGGGACAGGGCAGAACCTACGAGCAGTACTTC
j_gene: TRBJ1-6; d_gene: -; v_gene: TRBV27; abundance: few; CDR3aa: CASSLLRDDSPLHF; CDR3nt: TGTGCCAGCAGTTTATTAAGGGATGATTCACCCCTCCACTTT
j_gene: TRBJ1-5; d_gene: -; v_gene: TRBV25-1; abundance: -; CDR3aa: CASSEFGVGNQPQHF; CDR3nt: TGTGCCAGCAGTGAGTTCGGAGTCGGCAATCAGCCCCAGCATTTT
j_gene: TRBJ1-1; d_gene: -; v_gene: TRBV12-3/TRBV12-4; abundance: few; CDR3aa: CASSRLVGTEAFF; CDR3nt: TGTGCCAGCAGTAGATTGGTGGGCACTGAAGCTTTCTTT
j_gene: TRBJ2-5; d_gene: TRBD1; v_gene: TRBV4-1; abundance: -; CDR3aa: CASSQGIGTAVQETQYF; CDR3nt: TGCGCCAGCAGCCAAGGAATTGGGACAGCGGTCCAAGAGACCCAGTACTTC
j_gene: TRBJ2-7; d_gene: TRBD2; v_gene: TRBV11-3; abundance: -; CDR3aa: CASSLAGGAPYEQYF; CDR3nt: TGTGCCAGCAGCTTGGCGGGGGGCGCCCCATACGAGCAGTACTTC
j_gene: TRBJ2-3; d_gene: -; v_gene: TRBV6-2/TRBV6-3; abundance: -; CDR3aa: CASSYEAGAGPDTQYF; CDR3nt: TGTGCCAGCAGTTATGAGGCGGGGGCCGGGCCAGATACGCAGTATTTT
j_gene: TRBJ1-1; d_gene: TRBD1; v_gene: TRBV18; abundance: -; CDR3aa: CASSQWTGRNTEAFF; CDR3nt: TGTGCCAGCTCACAATGGACAGGCCGGAACACTGAAGCTTTCTTT
j_gene: TRBJ2-1; d_gene: -; v_gene: TRBV21-1; abundance: -; CDR3aa: CASSKVAIGPYNRDEQFF; CDR3nt: TGTGCCAGCAGCAAAGTTGCGATCGGACCATACAATAGGGATGAGCAGTTCTTC
j_gene: TRBJ2-7; d_gene: -; v_gene: TRBV5-4; abundance: -; CDR3aa: CASSLAGAGVLYEQYF; CDR3nt: TGTGCCAGCAGCTTGGCCGGGGCAGGGGTGTTATACGAGCAGTACTTC
j_gene: TRBJ2-7; d_gene: TRBD1; v_gene: TRBV7-8; abundance: -; CDR3aa: CASSRDRAVSYEQYF; CDR3nt: TGTGCCAGCAGCCGAGACAGGGCCGTTTCCTACGAGCAGTACTTC
j_gene: TRBJ1-1; d_gene: -; v_gene: TRBV3-1/TRBV3-2; abundance: few; CDR3aa: CASSQDTGGGQGTEAFF; CDR3nt: TGTGCCAGCAGCCAAGATACCGGGGGGGGTCAGGGCACTGAAGCTTTCTTT